This T cell receptor beta chain was recovered during a study of cytomegalovirus exposure and HLA in healthy donors. Study context: Within an early data release were about 85 million unique TCRs drawn from HLA-typed donors. The Caucasian-associated ancestry cluster contained around four fifths of the roughly 400 genotyped donors. General study findings and limits: According to the study, around 150 TCR beta chains were cytomegalovirus-associated. Available immune exposure information covered CMV serostatus only.

The study ran its PCR with 60 Vbeta and 13 Jbeta primers. Here immunoSEQ multiplex PCR was the method, and the copy in TCRdb shows in-frame clones only, minus some. Of 150,000 to 200,000 clones in the sample, about 75% are singletons; the top ten hold 7.4%. Germline CDR1 and CDR2: KGHSH and LQKENI. The CDR3 length is 15 residues. Losses at the gene ends were 3 bases for V and 5 bases for J; bases not matched to a gene: 2. Worth noting for this clone: Its antigen is not known.

The rearrangement joins TRBV18 to TRBJ2-1, with 12 nucleotides matching TRBD1. This clonotype originated in a male donor in good health and CMV-seropositive. The sample consisted of PBMCs. The CDR3, as DNA: TGTGCCAGCTCACCGGGACAGGGGGCGAACAATGAGCAGTTCTTC. It encodes CASSPGQGANNEQFF.